The present T cell receptor beta chain was sequenced within a study of blood T cell repertoires in COVID-19. Study summary: COVID-19 samples, acute and convalescent, were from the United States, Italy and Spain.

Produced via immunoSEQ multiplex PCR; TCRdb's table is partial and in-frame only. Here the sample spans about 310,000 clones, about nine tenths being singletons. Across 20 to 25 US areas, participants ranged in age from about 18 to 89 years. Clinical history as reported by participants underpinned cohort assignment. The V gene's germline CDR1 is SGHTA and CDR2 FQGNSA. The CDR3 totals 16 residues. The trim removed 1 base at V and 4 bases at J, leaving 3 bases unmatched. The chain is built from TRBV7-2 and TRBJ2-1; 11 bases fit TRBD2. The origin of this receptor is a man in his fifties or sixties who had recovered from COVID-19. The material sequenced was PBMCs or T cells enriched from blood (not recorded which). Here the CDR3 DNA reads TGTGCCAGCAGCTTAGAGGGACTAGCGGAATACAATGAGCAGTTCTTC. Its protein is CASSLEGLAEYNEQFF.